This T cell receptor (beta chain) was recorded in a study of T cells in Graves' hyperthyroidism and ophthalmopathy. Study-wide results and limits: Most expanded thyroid clonotypes above 0.001 also appeared in blood.

Authors of the study amplified TCR beta CDR3 regions from RNA transcripts. TCR CDR3 regions were first amplified by RT-PCR with HTBI primers. In TCRdb, the multiplex PCR reads were re-called with MiXCR into one record per CDR3 protein. The table lists about 510,000 distinct CDR3 sequences, about 45% of them singletons, with about two fifths in the top ten. The V gene lost 5 bases and the J gene lost 5 bases, with 19 bases spanning the gap. CDR1 and CDR2 (germline): SEHNR, FQNEAQ (reference sequence). This CDR3 is built from 15 residues. This clonotype was seen at least ten times. The antigen is unknown.

What was sequenced was peripheral blood or thyroid tissue (not recorded which). This chain links TRBV7-9 with TRBJ2-7; D might be TRBD2 (6 bases). This TCR derives from an adult woman with Graves' disease, either hyperthyroidism or ophthalmopathy (not recorded which). The CDR3 bases are TGTGCCAGCAGCCGGGGGACCGCCTTACCCGACGAGCAGTACTTC. Translated: CASSRGTALPDEQYF.